This TCR beta chain originates from a study of blood T cell repertoires in COVID-19. Method: immunoSEQ multiplex PCR; TCRdb's copy keeps in-frame clones and lacks some. The sample holds about 190,000 clones, about four fifths seen once. Sequencing was carried out using peripheral blood. The receptor's source is a man in his forties or fifties with active or convalescent COVID-19.

The DNA of the CDR3 is TGTGCCAGCAGCTTGGCCTTGGGGCGTTTGAGTAATGAAAAACTGTTTTTT. Translation gives CASSLALGRLSNEKLFF. V gene TRBV5-6 combines with J gene TRBJ1-4, with TRBD1 as a possible D gene (5 bases). V was trimmed by 0 bases and J by 4 bases, leaving 16 bases between them. The germline gives CDR1 SGHDT, CDR2 YYEEEE. The length of the CDR3 is 17 residues.